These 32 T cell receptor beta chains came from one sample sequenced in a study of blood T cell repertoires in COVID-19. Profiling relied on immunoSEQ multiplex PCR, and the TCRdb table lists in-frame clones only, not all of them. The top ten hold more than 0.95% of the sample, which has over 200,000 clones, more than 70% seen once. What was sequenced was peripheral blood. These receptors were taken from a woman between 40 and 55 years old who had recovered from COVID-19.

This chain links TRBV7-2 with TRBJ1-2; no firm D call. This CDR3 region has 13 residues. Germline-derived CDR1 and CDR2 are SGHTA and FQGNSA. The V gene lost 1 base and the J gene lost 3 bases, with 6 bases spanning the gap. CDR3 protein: CASSLGADYGYTF. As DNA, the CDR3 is TGTGCCAGCAGCTTAGGGGCAGACTATGGCTACACCTTC.

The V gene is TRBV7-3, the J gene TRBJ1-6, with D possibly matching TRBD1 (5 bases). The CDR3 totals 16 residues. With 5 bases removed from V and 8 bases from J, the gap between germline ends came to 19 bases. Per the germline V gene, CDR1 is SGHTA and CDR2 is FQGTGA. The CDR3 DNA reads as TGTGCCAGCAGCACCTCCCTGCGGGGCAGGCATTCACCCCTCCACTTT. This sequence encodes CASSTSLRGRHSPLHF. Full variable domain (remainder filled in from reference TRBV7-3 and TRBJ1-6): GAGVSQTPSNKVTEKGKYVELRCDPISGHTALYWYRQSLGQGPEFLIYFQGTGAADDSGLPNDRFFAVRPEGSVSTLKIQRTERGDSAVYLCASSTSLRGRHSPLHFGNGTRLTVT.

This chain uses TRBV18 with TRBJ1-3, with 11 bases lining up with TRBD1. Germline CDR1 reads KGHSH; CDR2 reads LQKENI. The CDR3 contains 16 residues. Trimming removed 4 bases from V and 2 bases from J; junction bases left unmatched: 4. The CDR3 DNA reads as TGTGCCAGCTCACTCCGGACAGGGGGCACTGGAAACACCATATATTTT. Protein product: CASSLRTGGTGNTIYF.

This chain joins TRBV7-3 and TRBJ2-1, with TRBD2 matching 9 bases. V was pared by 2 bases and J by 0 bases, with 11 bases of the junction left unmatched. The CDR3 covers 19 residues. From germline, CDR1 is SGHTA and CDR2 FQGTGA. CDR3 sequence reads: CASSLLASGIGSSYNEQFF. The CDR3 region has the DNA TGTGCCAGCAGCTTACTGGCTAGCGGGATAGGAAGCTCCTACAATGAGCAGTTCTTC.

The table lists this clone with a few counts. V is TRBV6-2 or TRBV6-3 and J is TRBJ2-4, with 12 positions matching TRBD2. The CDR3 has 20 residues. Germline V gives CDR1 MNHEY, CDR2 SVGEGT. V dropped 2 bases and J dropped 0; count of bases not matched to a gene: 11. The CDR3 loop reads CASSYGRGTSGFLAKNIQYF. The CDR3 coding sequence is TGTGCCAGCAGTTACGGCCGCGGGACTAGCGGGTTCCTAGCCAAAAACATTCAGTACTTC.

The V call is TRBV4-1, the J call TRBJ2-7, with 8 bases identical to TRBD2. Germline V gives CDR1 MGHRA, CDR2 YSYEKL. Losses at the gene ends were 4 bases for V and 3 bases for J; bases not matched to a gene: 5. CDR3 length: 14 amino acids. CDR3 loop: CASSPRLASYEQYF. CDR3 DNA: TGCGCCAGCAGCCCCCGACTAGCGAGCTACGAGCAGTACTTC.

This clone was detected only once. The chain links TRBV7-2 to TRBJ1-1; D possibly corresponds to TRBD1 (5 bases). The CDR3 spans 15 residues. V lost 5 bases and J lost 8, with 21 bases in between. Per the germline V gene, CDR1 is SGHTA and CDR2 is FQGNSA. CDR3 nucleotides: TGTGCCAGCAGCCTCGCGGGGGGTATGATGGTGGAAGCTTTCTTT. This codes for CASSLAGGMMVEAFF.

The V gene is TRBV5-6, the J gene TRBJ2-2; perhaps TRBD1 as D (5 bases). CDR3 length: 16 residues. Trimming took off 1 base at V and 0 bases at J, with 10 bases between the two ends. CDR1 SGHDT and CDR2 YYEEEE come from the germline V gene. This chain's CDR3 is CASSLNQGPNTGELFF. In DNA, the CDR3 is TGTGCCAGCAGCTTGAATCAGGGCCCGAACACCGGGGAGCTGTTTTTT.

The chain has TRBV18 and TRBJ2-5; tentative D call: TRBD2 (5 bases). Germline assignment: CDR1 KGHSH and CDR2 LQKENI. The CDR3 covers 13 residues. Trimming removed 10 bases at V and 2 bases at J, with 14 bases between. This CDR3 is CATRTSGQETQYF. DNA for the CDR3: TGTGCCACCCGCACCAGCGGACAAGAGACCCAGTACTTC.

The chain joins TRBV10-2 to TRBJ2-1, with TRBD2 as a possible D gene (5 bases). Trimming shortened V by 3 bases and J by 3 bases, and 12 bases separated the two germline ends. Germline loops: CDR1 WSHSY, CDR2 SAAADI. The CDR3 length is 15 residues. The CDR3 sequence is CASSENQRRYNEQFF. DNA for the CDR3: TGCGCCAGCAGTGAAAACCAGCGGCGCTACAATGAGCAGTTCTTC.

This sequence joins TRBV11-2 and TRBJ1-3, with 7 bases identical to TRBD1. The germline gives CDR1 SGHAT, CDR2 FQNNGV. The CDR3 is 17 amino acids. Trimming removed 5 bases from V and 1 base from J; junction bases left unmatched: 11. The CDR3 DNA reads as TGTGCCAGCAGCCCGAGGGCAGGGGGATTTTCTGGAAACACCATATATTTT. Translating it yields CASSPRAGGFSGNTIYF.

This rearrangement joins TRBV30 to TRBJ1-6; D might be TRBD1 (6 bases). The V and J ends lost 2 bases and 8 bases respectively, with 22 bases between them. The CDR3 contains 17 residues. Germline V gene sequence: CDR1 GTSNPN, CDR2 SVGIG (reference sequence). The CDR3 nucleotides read TGTGCCTGGAGTCGATGGGTAGCAGGGGTCTCGGATTCACCCCTCCACTTT. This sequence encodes CAWSRWVAGVSDSPLHF.

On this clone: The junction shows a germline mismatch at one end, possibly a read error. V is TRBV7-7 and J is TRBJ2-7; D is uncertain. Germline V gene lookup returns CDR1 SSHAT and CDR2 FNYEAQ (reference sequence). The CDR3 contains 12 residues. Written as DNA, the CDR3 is TGTGCTAGCAGCCAACCCACGGGCGAGCAGTACTTC. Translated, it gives CASSQPTGEQYF.

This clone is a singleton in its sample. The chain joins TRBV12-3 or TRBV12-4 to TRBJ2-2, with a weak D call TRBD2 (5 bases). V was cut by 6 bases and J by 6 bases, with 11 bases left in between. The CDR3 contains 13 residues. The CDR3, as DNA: TGTGCCAGCAGGTCCACTAGGGCCGGGGAGCTGTTTTTT. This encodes CASRSTRAGELFF.

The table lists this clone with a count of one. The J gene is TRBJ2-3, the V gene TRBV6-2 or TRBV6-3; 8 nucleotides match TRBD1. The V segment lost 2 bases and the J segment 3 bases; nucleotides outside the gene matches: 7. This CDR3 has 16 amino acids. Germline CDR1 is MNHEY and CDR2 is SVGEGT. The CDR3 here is CASSYGQGGRTDTQYF. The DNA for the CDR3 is TGTGCCAGCAGTTACGGACAGGGTGGTAGGACAGATACGCAGTATTTT.

CDR3 sequence (DNA): TGCGCCAGCAGCCCGAGACTAGCGGGAGGGCCGTACGGCACCGGGGAGCTGTTTTTT. Protein sequence: CASSPRLAGGPYGTGELFF. V and J are TRBV5-1 and TRBJ2-2; TRBD2 aligns across 14 bases. V lost 4 bases, J lost 4 bases, and 12 bases stayed unmatched. Germline CDR1 is SGHRS and CDR2 is YFSETQ. The CDR3 consists of 19 residues.

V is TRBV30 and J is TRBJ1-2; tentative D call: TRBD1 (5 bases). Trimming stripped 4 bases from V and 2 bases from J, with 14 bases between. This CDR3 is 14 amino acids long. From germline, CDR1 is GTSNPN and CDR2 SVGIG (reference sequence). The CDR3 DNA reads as TGTGCCTGGAACCTGGACACCCCGAACTATGGCTACACCTTC. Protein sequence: CAWNLDTPNYGYTF.

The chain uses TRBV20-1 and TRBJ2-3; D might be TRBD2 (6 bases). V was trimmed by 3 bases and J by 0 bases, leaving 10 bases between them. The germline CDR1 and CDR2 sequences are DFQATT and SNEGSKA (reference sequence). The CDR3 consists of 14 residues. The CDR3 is CSASRGSSTDTQYF. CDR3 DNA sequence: TGCAGTGCTAGTCGGGGGTCTAGCACAGATACGCAGTATTTT.

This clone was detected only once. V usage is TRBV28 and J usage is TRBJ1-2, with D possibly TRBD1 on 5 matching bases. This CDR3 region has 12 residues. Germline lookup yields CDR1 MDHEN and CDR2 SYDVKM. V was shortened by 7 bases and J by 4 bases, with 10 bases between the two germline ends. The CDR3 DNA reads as TGTGCCAGCACCCACCAGGGCTATGGCTACACCTTC. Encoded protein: CASTHQGYGYTF.

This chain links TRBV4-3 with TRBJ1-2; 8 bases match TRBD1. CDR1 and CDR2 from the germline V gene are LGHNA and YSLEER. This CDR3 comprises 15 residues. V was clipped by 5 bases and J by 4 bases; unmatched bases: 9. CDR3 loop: CASSDSVTGVYGYTF. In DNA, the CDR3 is TGCGCCAGCAGCGATTCAGTGACAGGGGTCTATGGCTACACCTTC.

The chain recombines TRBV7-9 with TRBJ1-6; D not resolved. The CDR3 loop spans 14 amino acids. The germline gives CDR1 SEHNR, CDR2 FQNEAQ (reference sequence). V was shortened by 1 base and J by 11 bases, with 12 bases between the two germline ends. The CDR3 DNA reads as TGTGCCAGCAGCTTAGTGGCAGGCGGGGCACCCCTCCACTTT. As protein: CASSLVAGGAPLHF. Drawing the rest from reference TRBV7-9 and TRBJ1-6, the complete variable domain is DTGVSQNPRHKITKRGQNVTFRCDPISEHNRLYWYRQTLGQGPEFLTYFQNEAQLEKSRLLSDRFSAERPKGSFSTLEIQRTEQGDSAMYLCASSLVAGGAPLHFGNGTRLTVT.

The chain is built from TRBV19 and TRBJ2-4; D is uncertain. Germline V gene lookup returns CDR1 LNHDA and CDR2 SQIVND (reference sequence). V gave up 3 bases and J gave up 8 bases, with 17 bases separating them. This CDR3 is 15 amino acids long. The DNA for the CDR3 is TGTGCCAGTAGTATTACTTACGCTCCCAGCGACATTCAGTACTTC. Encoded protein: CASSITYAPSDIQYF.

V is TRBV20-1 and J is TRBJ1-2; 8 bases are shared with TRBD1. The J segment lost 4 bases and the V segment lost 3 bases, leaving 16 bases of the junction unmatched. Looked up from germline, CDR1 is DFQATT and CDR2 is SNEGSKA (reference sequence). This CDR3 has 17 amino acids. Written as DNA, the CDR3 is TGCAGTGCTAGTGGGGCCGACAGGGGCCGGTGGATCTATGGCTACACCTTC. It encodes CSASGADRGRWIYGYTF.

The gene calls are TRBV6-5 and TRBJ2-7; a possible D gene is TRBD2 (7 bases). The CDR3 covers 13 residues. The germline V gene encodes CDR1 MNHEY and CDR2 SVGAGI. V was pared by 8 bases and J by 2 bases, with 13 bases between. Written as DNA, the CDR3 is TGTGCCAGCCGGGGGGCCTCGACCTACGAGCAGTACTTC. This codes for CASRGASTYEQYF.

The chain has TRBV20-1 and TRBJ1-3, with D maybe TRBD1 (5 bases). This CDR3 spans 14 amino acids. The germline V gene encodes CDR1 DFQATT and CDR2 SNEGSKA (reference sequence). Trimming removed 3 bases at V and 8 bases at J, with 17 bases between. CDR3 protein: CSASRPQGPDTIYF. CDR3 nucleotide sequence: TGCAGTGCTAGTCGCCCCCAGGGCCCCGACACCATATATTTT.

The chain's CDR3 is CASTPLRSAEAFF. The CDR3 DNA reads as TGTGCCAGCACCCCATTGCGGAGCGCTGAAGCTTTCTTT. The chain uses TRBV28 and TRBJ1-1; D gene unclear. Germline V gives CDR1 MDHEN, CDR2 SYDVKM. CDR3 length: 13 amino acids. Trimming stripped 7 bases from V and 6 bases from J, with 15 bases between.

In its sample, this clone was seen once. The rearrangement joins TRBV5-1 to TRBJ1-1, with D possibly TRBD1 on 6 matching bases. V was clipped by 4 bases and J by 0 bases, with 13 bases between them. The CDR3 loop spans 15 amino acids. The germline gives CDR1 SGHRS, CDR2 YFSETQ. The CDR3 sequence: CASSSGQPMNTEAFF. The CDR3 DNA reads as TGCGCCAGCAGCAGCGGACAGCCCATGAACACTGAAGCTTTCTTT.

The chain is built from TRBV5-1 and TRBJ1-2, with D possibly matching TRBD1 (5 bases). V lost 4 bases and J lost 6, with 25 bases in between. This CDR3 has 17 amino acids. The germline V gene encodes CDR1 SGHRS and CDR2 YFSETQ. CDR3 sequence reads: CASSPGVQAGREDGYTF. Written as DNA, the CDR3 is TGCGCCAGCAGCCCCGGTGTCCAGGCAGGGAGGGAGGATGGCTACACCTTC.

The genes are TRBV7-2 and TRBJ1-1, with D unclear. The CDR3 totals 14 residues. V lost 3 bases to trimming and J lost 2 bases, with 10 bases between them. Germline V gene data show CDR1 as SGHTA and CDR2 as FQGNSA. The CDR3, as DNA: TGTGCCAGCAGCTTCCCATGGGCCAACACTGAAGCTTTCTTT. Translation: CASSFPWANTEAFF.

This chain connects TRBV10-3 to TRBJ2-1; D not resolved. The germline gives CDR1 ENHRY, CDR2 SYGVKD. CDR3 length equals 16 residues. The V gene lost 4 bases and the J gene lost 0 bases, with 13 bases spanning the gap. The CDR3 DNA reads TGTGCCATCAGTGGGTCCCCGTCGAGCTCCTACAATGAGCAGTTCTTC. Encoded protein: CAISGSPSSSYNEQFF.

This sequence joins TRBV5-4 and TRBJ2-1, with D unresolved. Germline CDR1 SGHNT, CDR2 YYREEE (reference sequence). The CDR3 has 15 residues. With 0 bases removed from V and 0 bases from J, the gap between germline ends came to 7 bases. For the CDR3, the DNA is TGTGCCAGCAGCTTGGACGGTAACTCCTACAATGAGCAGTTCTTC. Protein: CASSLDGNSYNEQFF. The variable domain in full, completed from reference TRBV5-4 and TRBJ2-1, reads ETGVTQSPTHLIKTRGQQVTLRCSSQSGHNTVSWYQQALGQGPQFIFQYYREEENGRGNFPPRFSGLQFPNYSSELNVNALELDDSALYLCASSLDGNSYNEQFFGPGTRLTVL.

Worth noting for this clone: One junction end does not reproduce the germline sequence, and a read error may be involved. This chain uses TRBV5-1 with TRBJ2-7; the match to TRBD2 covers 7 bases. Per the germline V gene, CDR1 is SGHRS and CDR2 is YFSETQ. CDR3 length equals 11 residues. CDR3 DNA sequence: TGCGCCAGCAGCTGGGGGACTAACCTTGACTTC. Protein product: CASSWGTNLDF.